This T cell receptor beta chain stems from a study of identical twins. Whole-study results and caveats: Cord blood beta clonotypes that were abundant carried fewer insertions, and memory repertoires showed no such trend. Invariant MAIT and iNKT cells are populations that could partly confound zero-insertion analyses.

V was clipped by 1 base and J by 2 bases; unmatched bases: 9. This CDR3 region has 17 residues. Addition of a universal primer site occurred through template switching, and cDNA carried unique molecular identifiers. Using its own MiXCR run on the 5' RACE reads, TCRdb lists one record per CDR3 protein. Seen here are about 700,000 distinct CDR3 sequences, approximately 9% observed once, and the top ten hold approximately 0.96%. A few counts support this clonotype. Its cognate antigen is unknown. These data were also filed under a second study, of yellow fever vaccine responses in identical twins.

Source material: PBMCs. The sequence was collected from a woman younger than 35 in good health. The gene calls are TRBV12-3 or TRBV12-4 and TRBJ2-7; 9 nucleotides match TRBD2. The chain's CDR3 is CASSLELGGRVTYEQYF. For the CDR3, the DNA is TGTGCCAGCAGTTTAGAATTAGGCGGGAGGGTCACCTACGAGCAGTACTTC.